This entry lists 29 T cell receptor beta chains sequenced from one sample in a study of blood T cell repertoires in COVID-19. Using immunoSEQ multiplex PCR, the repertoire was profiled, and TCRdb retains in-frame clones only, with some absent. The sample consists of around 270,000 clones, around 87% of them appearing once. Sequenced material: peripheral blood. These receptors were collected from a woman in her sixties with COVID-19, enrolled during active disease.

In this sample, this clone turned up a few times. The chain joins TRBV5-1 to TRBJ1-1, with 10 bases identical to TRBD1. The CDR3 loop spans 15 amino acids. Germline-derived CDR1 and CDR2 are SGHRS and YFSETQ. With V trimmed by 4 bases and J by 5 bases, 8 bases remained unmatched. The CDR3 is CASSPRQGARTEAFF. The CDR3, as DNA: TGCGCCAGCAGCCCGAGACAGGGGGCGAGGACTGAAGCTTTCTTT.

The rearrangement links TRBV7-6 to TRBJ1-1; 7 bases are a match to TRBD1. Germline V gene lookup returns CDR1 SGHVS and CDR2 FNYEAQ. Trimming removed 5 bases from V and 3 bases from J; junction bases left unmatched: 3. The CDR3 covers 13 residues. The CDR3 sequence: CASSQDRDTEAFF. Here the CDR3 DNA reads TGTGCCAGCAGCCAAGACAGGGACACTGAAGCTTTCTTT.

The V call is TRBV6-5, the J call TRBJ1-2, with D possibly matching TRBD1 (5 bases). Between the trimmed V and J ends, which lost 8 bases and 13 bases, there was a span of 23 bases. CDR3 length equals 13 residues. CDR1 and CDR2 from the germline V gene are MNHEY and SVGAGI. CDR3 amino acids: CASLRGEGRYSTF. DNA of the CDR3: TGTGCCAGCCTCCGGGGGGAGGGGCGCTACTCCACCTTC.

This clone was seen only a few times. V is TRBV28 and J is TRBJ1-5; D uncertain. V was shortened by 4 bases and J by 6 bases, with 4 bases between the two germline ends. CDR1 is MDHEN and CDR2 is SYDVKM in the germline V gene. CDR3 length: 11 residues. CDR3 in amino acids: CASSSPQPQHF. CDR3 sequence (DNA): TGTGCCAGCAGTTCTCCTCAGCCCCAGCATTTT.

The genes are TRBV28 and TRBJ2-2; TRBD2 agrees at 13 bases. The CDR3 extends over 16 amino acids. Germline loops: CDR1 MDHEN, CDR2 SYDVKM. The V segment lost 5 bases and the J segment 5 bases; nucleotides outside the gene matches: 5. CDR3: CASSRGLAGSTGELFF. CDR3 DNA: TGTGCCAGCAGTCGGGGACTAGCGGGATCTACCGGGGAGCTGTTTTTT.

This clone came up once. The chain is built from TRBV19 and TRBJ2-1, with 9 bases matching TRBD2. Germline trimming cut 3 bases from V and 6 bases from J; bases unmatched to any gene: 6. The CDR3 is 15 residues long. Germline V lookup: CDR1 LNHDA, CDR2 SQIVND (reference sequence). The CDR3 DNA follows: TGTGCCAGTAGTATCGGCGGGAGGGAAAGCAATGAGCAGTTCTTC. This sequence encodes CASSIGGRESNEQFF.

The J gene is TRBJ2-7, the V gene TRBV2; D ambiguous. CDR1 and CDR2 from the germline V gene are SNHLY and FYNNEI. CDR3 length equals 14 residues. Trimming took 4 bases from V and 4 from J, leaving 14 bases between them. CDR3 in amino acids: CASSVSTFLYEQYF. DNA for the CDR3: TGTGCCAGCAGTGTTTCGACTTTCTTATACGAGCAGTACTTC.

As for this clone: The junction differs from germline at one of its ends, possibly a read error. The chain is built from TRBV5-1 and TRBJ1-5; possible D gene TRBD1, 6 bases. Germline V gene data show CDR1 as SGHRS and CDR2 as YFSETQ. The CDR3 is 16 residues long. The CDR3 region is CARSLGGGGGNQPQHF. DNA of the CDR3: TGCGCCCGCAGCTTGGGAGGAGGGGGGGGCAATCAGCCCCAGCATTTT. Full variable domain (outside the CDR3, taken from reference TRBV5-1 and TRBJ1-5): KAGVTQTPRYLIKTRGQQVTLSCSPISGHRSVSWYQQTPGQGLQFLFEYFSETQRNKGNFPGRFSGRQFSNSRSEMNVSTLELGDSALYLCARSLGGGGGNQPQHFGDGTRLSIL.

The chain recombines TRBV19 with TRBJ1-1; D gene uncertain. Germline lookup yields CDR1 LNHDA and CDR2 SQIVND (reference sequence). The CDR3 is made up of 13 amino acids. Between the trimmed V and J ends, which lost 0 bases and 4 bases, there was a span of 6 bases. The CDR3 DNA follows: TGTGCCAGTAGTATAGAAACAGTCACTGAAGCTTTCTTT. Residues: CASSIETVTEAFF.

V is TRBV5-6 and J is TRBJ2-1; 7 bases align to TRBD2. Trimming removed 4 bases from V and 3 bases from J; junction bases left unmatched: 10. The CDR3 spans 16 residues. Germline CDR1 is SGHDT and CDR2 is YYEEEE. The CDR3 DNA sequence: TGTGCCAGCAGCGTCCAACTAGCGAATAGCTACAATGAGCAGTTCTTC. Amino acids: CASSVQLANSYNEQFF.

The V and J genes are TRBV19 and TRBJ1-2, with a possible D match to TRBD1 (5 bases). The CDR3 has 12 amino acids. The germline V gene encodes CDR1 LNHDA and CDR2 SQIVND (reference sequence). Trimming left V 2 bases short and J 7 bases short, with 8 bases between. This CDR3 is CASSISQGGYTF. The CDR3 DNA sequence: TGTGCCAGTAGTATATCTCAGGGTGGCTACACCTTC.

This chain uses TRBV11-2 with TRBJ2-7; D gene ambiguous. Trimming removed 0 bases at V and 6 bases at J, with 6 bases between. CDR1 is SGHAT and CDR2 is FQNNGV in the germline V gene. The CDR3 consists of 12 residues. As DNA, the CDR3 is TGTGCCAGCAGCTTAGAGGCCATCGAGCAGTACTTC. It is translated as CASSLEAIEQYF.

This sequence joins TRBV2 and TRBJ2-2, with 7 bases that match TRBD1. The CDR3 sequence is 17 residues long. Per germline, CDR1 SNHLY and CDR2 FYNNEI. V was clipped by 9 bases and J by 2 bases; unmatched bases: 15. The CDR3 region has the DNA TGTGCCAGTCGTTCGCTCAAGGGGGCGATTAACACCGGGGAGCTGTTTTTT. Translation gives CASRSLKGAINTGELFF.

This clone was observed once. The CDR3 protein is CASSLAGAGYF. Here the CDR3 DNA reads TGTGCCAGCAGCCTAGCGGGAGCCGGGTACTTC. The chain carries TRBV6-5 and TRBJ2-7; 10 positions agree with TRBD2. V shed 6 bases and J 12 bases; nucleotides not matched to a gene: 5. This CDR3 has 11 amino acids. Germline CDR1 reads MNHEY; CDR2 reads SVGAGI.

The chain employs TRBV30 and TRBJ1-1, with D possibly TRBD1 on 5 matching bases. The CDR3 contains 13 residues. Germline-derived CDR1 and CDR2 are GTSNPN and SVGIG (reference sequence). The V and J ends lost 2 bases and 4 bases respectively, with 11 bases between them. CDR3 nucleotides: TGTGCCTGGAGTACAGGACCAGTCACTGAAGCTTTCTTT. Its protein product is CAWSTGPVTEAFF.

In this sample, this clone turned up once. The genes are TRBV10-3 and TRBJ1-1, with 8 nucleotides matching TRBD1. The CDR3 has 16 amino acids. The germline CDR1 and CDR2 sequences are ENHRY and SYGVKD. Unmatched junction bases numbered 10, after V lost 3 bases and J lost 4 bases. CDR3: CAISDPQGAHGTEAFF. The CDR3, as DNA: TGTGCCATCAGTGACCCGCAGGGGGCTCACGGCACTGAAGCTTTCTTT.

V gene TRBV28 combines with J gene TRBJ1-1, with 8 bases matching TRBD1. Germline CDR1 MDHEN, CDR2 SYDVKM. Losses at the gene ends were 8 bases for V and 9 bases for J; bases not matched to a gene: 8. The CDR3 sequence is 12 residues long. CDR3 in DNA: TGTGCCAGCGGTCAGGGGGCTGTACAAGCTTTCTTT. It is translated as CASGQGAVQAFF.

The chain uses TRBV19 and TRBJ1-6; 7 bases are a match to TRBD1. The germline V gene encodes CDR1 LNHDA and CDR2 SQIVND (reference sequence). The CDR3 runs to 16 residues. V shed 6 bases and J 6 bases; nucleotides not matched to a gene: 11. The CDR3 nucleotides read TGTGCCAGTAGAGGTAACAGGGGTTTTGGTAATTCACCCCTCCACTTT. This encodes CASRGNRGFGNSPLHF.

V and J are TRBV2 and TRBJ2-3, with TRBD2 matching 12 bases. This CDR3 region has 16 residues. J gave up 6 bases and V 11 bases, and 15 bases lay outside the gene matches. Germline lookup yields CDR1 SNHLY and CDR2 FYNNEI. CDR3 amino acids: CARRPLASGRADTQYF. The CDR3 coding sequence is TGTGCCCGACGCCCCCTTGCTAGCGGGAGGGCCGATACGCAGTATTTT.

This chain links TRBV18 with TRBJ2-1, with TRBD2 as a possible D gene (5 bases). Germline lookup yields CDR1 KGHSH and CDR2 LQKENI. The CDR3 is 14 amino acids. V lost 2 bases to trimming and J lost 4 bases, with 9 bases between them. The CDR3 here is CASSPDYRYNEQFF. As DNA, the CDR3 is TGTGCCAGCTCACCAGACTACAGATACAATGAGCAGTTCTTC.

The J gene is TRBJ2-7, the V gene TRBV5-1; TRBD1 agrees at 11 bases. Germline V gives CDR1 SGHRS, CDR2 YFSETQ. Losses at the gene ends were 4 bases for V and 5 bases for J; bases not matched to a gene: 11. The CDR3 is made up of 16 amino acids. CDR3 amino acids: CASSPRTGQGGHEQYF. The CDR3 region has the DNA TGCGCCAGCAGCCCAAGGACGGGACAGGGGGGCCACGAGCAGTACTTC.

The genes are TRBV2 and TRBJ1-1; a possible D gene is TRBD1 (5 bases). V was trimmed by 9 bases and J by 1 base, leaving 15 bases between them. The germline CDR1 and CDR2 sequences are SNHLY and FYNNEI. The CDR3 runs 14 residues. This chain's CDR3 is CARKRTDRNTEAFF. The CDR3, as DNA: TGTGCCAGAAAAAGAACCGACAGGAACACTGAAGCTTTCTTT. Full variable domain (rest looked up from reference TRBV2 and TRBJ1-1): EPEVTQTPSHQVTQMGQEVILRCVPISNHLYFYWYRQILGQKVEFLVSFYNNEISEKSEIFDDQFSVERPDGSNFTLKIRSTKLEDSAMYFCARKRTDRNTEAFFGQGTRLTVV.

J is TRBJ1-6 and V is TRBV28; the D gene is possibly TRBD1 (5 bases). CDR1 is MDHEN, CDR2 SYDVKM, per germline. The germline V and J ends were trimmed by 3 bases and 11 bases, with 17 bases remaining between them. This CDR3 region has 15 residues. The CDR3 spells CASSLGGQGGTPLHF. CDR3 coding DNA: TGTGCCAGCAGTTTGGGTGGCCAGGGTGGAACACCCCTCCACTTT.

The rearrangement joins TRBV7-2 to TRBJ2-7; 11 bases are shared with TRBD2. CDR1 and CDR2 from the germline V gene are SGHTA and FQGNSA. There are 15 residues in the CDR3. J was trimmed by 2 bases and V by 1 base; bases with no gene match: 1. Here the CDR3 DNA reads TGTGCCAGCAGCTTAGTAGCGGGAGGGGCCTACGAGCAGTACTTC. Translated, it gives CASSLVAGGAYEQYF. The variable domain in full, completed from reference TRBV7-2 and TRBJ2-7, reads GAGVSQSPSNKVTEKGKDVELRCDPISGHTALYWYRQSLGQGLEFLIYFQGNSAPDKSGLPSDRFSAERTGGSVSTLTIQRTQQEDSAVYLCASSLVAGGAYEQYFGPGTRLTVT.

The V call is TRBV19, the J call TRBJ1-1, with 7 nucleotides matching TRBD1. The CDR3 length is 15 residues. Trimming took 6 bases from V and 3 from J; bases not matched to a gene: 10. CDR1 LNHDA and CDR2 SQIVND come from the germline V gene (reference sequence). The CDR3: CASSPPGQLHTEAFF. Written as DNA, the CDR3 is TGTGCCAGTAGCCCTCCGGGACAGTTACACACTGAAGCTTTCTTT. Based on the CDR3 plus reference TRBV19 and TRBJ1-1, the full variable domain is DGGITQSPKYLFRKEGQNVTLSCEQNLNHDAMYWYRQDPGQGLRLIYYSQIVNDFQKGDIAEGYSVSREKKESFPLTVTSAQKNPTAFYLCASSPPGQLHTEAFFGQGTRLTVV.

The DNA of the CDR3 is TGTGCCTCGGGCCGGGCAGGGCACCATGAGCAGTTCTTC. Protein sequence: CASGRAGHHEQFF. The chain uses TRBV19 and TRBJ2-1; possibly TRBD1 for D (5 bases). Germline V gives CDR1 LNHDA, CDR2 SQIVND (reference sequence). CDR3 length: 13 residues. V was cut by 11 bases and J by 8 bases, with 19 bases left in between.

The V and J genes are TRBV7-2 and TRBJ2-7; 11 bases map to TRBD2. This CDR3 has 19 amino acids. J gave up 0 bases and V 8 bases, and 18 bases lay outside the gene matches. From germline, CDR1 is SGHTA and CDR2 FQGNSA. The CDR3 loop is CASSVTGRTSGYFSYEQYF. The CDR3 nucleotides read TGTGCCAGCTCCGTAACGGGGCGGACTAGCGGGTACTTCTCCTACGAGCAGTACTTC.

V is TRBV7-6 and J is TRBJ2-2, with D perhaps matching TRBD1 (6 bases). The CDR3 loop spans 15 amino acids. Germline assignment: CDR1 SGHVS and CDR2 FNYEAQ. Trimming took off 3 bases at V and 0 bases at J, with 8 bases between the two ends. The CDR3 nucleotides are TGTGCCAGCAGCTTGGGACAAACGAACACCGGGGAGCTGTTTTTT. Translation: CASSLGQTNTGELFF.

The V gene is TRBV6-1, the J gene TRBJ1-4; 9 nucleotides line up with TRBD1. Germline CDR1 is MNHNS and CDR2 is SASEGT. The V and J ends lost 6 bases and 8 bases, in that order; junction bases with no gene match: 7. CDR3 length: 14 amino acids. In DNA, the CDR3 is TGTGCCAGCAGCCTGACAGGGGGTCGGGAAAAACTGTTTTTT. Its protein product is CASSLTGGREKLFF.